This is a list of T cell receptor beta chains from one sample in a study of early T cells in non-severe SARS-CoV-2 infection. Via MiXCR, TCRdb re-called the 5' RACE reads, giving one row per CDR3 protein. Among about 110,000 distinct CDR3 sequences listed, about 12% were seen once. The material sequenced was whole blood. These receptors came from an adult who was a healthcare worker with PCR-confirmed SARS-CoV-2 infection or an uninfected control (not recorded which). Both conserved end residues are part of each CDR3. D genes are given only for firm matches. Only some rows state a clone size, as once, few, many or a class for expanded clones.

d_call,clone_size,v_call,cdr3_aa
.,few,TRBV7-8,CASSPTSYSNQPQHF
.,many,TRBV12-5,CASGFSQRGSGAEAFF
TRBD1,.,TRBV6-1,CASSGQGGGYNSPLHF
TRBD1,few,TRBV6-6,CASSFSTGYKAEAFF
.,few,TRBV29-1,CSVATVGGGMNTEAFF
.,few,TRBV5-1,CASSLANMGAAGTEAFF
TRBD1,few,TRBV7-9,CASSFYRGQNTEAFF
.,.,TRBV3-1,CASSQAGNLNSPLHF
.,many,TRBV6-5,CASSYFTANTEAFF
TRBD2,many,TRBV25-1,CASSESPGRRETQYF
.,many,TRBV7-9,CASSALWGLRSSGANVLTF
TRBD2,many,TRBV12-3/TRBV12-4,CASSSIPTSGGARFF
.,many,TRBV30,CAWSRQGGPDTQYF
.,.,TRBV11-2,CASSLLPPPRGMSTDTQYF
.,.,TRBV20-1,CSARGPAGNEQFF
.,many,TRBV20-1,CSASPGTGSYEQYF
.,few,TRBV7-6,CASSLTPEGGTEAFF
.,few,TRBV10-1,CASSGGPSNTGELFF
.,.,TRBV18,CASSPGRGRTGELFF
TRBD1,few,TRBV5-8,CASSQGQDTRGNEQFF
.,few,TRBV5-5,CASSPLGTPSTDTQYF
.,few,TRBV29-1,CSVAAADTQYF
.,.,TRBV20-1,CSASPQGGGYQPQHF
TRBD1,.,TRBV4-1,CASSQGDRVSWPLHF
.,few,TRBV11-3,CASSLDGSRGNEQYF
.,many,TRBV9,CASSVGAVGEQYF
.,many,TRBV7-8,CASSPTRSVSEQYF
.,.,TRBV29-1,CSVGHNMNTEAFF
.,many,TRBV5-1,CASSLVGREETQYF
.,few,TRBV5-1,CASSLAQGPYGYTF
.,.,TRBV30,CAWSPTGGPEKLFF
.,few,TRBV28,CASSLPRGGGAYNEQFF
TRBD2,many,TRBV7-6,CASSLSVWGGQETQYF
.,.,TRBV7-9,CASSLGVEHEQYF
.,few,TRBV6-5,CASSPRDLLYEQYF
TRBD1,.,TRBV29-1,CSEWTGEGYTF
.,few,TRBV18,CASSARSGFNTEAFF
.,few,TRBV6-5,CASSYEGGHTEAFF
TRBD1,few,TRBV7-7,CASSFGTGLQETQYF
TRBD2,many,TRBV6-2/TRBV6-3,CASSYSIRPGLPQETQYF
TRBD1,many,TRBV6-6,CASSTAGTGPIGNQPQHF
.,many,TRBV15,CATSVIPNTEAFF